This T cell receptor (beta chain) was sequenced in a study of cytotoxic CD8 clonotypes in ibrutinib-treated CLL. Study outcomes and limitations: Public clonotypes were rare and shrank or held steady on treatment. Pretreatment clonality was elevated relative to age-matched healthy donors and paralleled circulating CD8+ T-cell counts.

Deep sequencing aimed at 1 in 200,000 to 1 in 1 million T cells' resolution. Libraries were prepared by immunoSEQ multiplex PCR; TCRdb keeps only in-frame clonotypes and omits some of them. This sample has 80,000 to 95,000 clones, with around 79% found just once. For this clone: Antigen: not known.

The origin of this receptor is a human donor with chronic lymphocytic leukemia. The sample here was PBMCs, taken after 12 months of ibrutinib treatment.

The CDR3 protein is CASSLLGGPGTDTQYF. The CDR3 bases are TGTGCCAGCAGCCTCCTGGGGGGCCCCGGCACAGATACGCAGTATTTT. This sequence joins TRBV7-3 and TRBJ2-3; D tentatively reads TRBD1 or TRBD2 (6 bases each). Germline values: CDR1 SGHTA, CDR2 FQGTGA. The CDR3 length is 16 residues. The ends were cut back, 5 bases at V and 1 base at J, with 16 bases in the middle.